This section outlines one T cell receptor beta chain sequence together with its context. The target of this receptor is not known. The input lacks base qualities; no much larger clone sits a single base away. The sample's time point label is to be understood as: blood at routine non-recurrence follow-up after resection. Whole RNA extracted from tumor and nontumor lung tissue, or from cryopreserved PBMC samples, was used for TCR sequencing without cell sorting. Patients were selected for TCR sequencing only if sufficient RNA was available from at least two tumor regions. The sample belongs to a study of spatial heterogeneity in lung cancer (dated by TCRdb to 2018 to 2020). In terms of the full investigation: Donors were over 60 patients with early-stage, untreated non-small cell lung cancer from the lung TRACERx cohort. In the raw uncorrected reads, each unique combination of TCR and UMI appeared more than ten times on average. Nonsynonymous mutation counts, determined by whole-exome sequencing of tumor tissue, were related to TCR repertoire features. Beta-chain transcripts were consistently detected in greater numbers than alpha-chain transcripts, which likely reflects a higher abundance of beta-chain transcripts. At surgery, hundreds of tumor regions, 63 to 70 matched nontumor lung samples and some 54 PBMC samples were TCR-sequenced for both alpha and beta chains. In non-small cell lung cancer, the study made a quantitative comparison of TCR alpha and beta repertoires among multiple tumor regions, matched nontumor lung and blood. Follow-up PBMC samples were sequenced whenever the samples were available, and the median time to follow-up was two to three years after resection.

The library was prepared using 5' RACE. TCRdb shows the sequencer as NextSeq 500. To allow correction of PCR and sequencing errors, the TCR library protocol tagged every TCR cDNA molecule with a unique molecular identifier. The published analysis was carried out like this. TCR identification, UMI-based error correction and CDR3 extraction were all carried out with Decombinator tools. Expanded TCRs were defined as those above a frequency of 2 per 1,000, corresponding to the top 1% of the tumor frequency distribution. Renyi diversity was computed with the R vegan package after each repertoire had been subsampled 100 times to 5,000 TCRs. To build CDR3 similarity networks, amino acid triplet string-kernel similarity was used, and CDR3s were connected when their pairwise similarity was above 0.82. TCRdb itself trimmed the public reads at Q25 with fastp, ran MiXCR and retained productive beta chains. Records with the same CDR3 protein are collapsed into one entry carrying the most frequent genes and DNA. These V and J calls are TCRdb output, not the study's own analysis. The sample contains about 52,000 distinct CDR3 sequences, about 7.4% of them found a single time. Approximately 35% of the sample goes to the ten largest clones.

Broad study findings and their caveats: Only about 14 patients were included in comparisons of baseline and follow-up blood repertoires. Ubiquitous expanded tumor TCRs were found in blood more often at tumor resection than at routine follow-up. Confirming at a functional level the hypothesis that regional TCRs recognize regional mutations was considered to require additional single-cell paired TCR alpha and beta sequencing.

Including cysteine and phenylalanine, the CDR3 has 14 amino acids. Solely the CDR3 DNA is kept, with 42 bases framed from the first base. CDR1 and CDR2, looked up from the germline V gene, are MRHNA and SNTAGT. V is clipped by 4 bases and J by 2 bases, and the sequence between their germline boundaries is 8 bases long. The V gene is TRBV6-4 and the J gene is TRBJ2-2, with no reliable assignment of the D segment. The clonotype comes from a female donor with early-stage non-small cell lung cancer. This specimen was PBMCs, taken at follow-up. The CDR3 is CASSALANTGELFF. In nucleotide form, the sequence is TGTGCCAGCAGTGCCCTGGCCAACACCGGGGAGCTGTTTTTT.